This is a list of T cell receptor beta chains from one sample in a study of human T cells and chemical hapten exposure. Via MiXCR, TCRdb re-called the RACE reads, giving one row per CDR3 protein. The sample comprises around 130,000 distinct CDR3 sequences, roughly 9.5% of which are singletons, and under 2% rests with the top ten. The sample taken for sequencing was whole blood. The receptors derive from a male donor in good health. Some clones in this sample may be carry-over from other donors' samples. The CDR3 runs from the conserved cysteine through the conserved F or W. Each record gives: clone size, D gene, J gene, V gene, CDR3 protein, CDR3 DNA. D genes are given only for firm matches. A row's size may be missing; if present it is once, few, many or a size class.

>many|-|TRBJ1-1|TRBV7-3
CASSLTGGATAQTEAFF
TGTGCCAGCAGCTTAACTGGGGGGGCGACTGCCCAAACTGAAGCTTTCTTT
>few|-|TRBJ2-5|TRBV2
CASSDTLSARETQYF
TGTGCCAGCAGTGATACGTTGAGCGCGAGGGAGACCCAGTACTTC
>few|TRBD1|TRBJ2-7|TRBV2
CASPGQGPSYEQYF
TGTGCCAGCCCCGGACAGGGACCCTCCTACGAGCAGTACTTC
>many|-|TRBJ2-5|TRBV4-1
CASSQGAGMETQYF
TGCGCCAGCAGCCAAGGGGCGGGGATGGAGACCCAGTACTTC
>many|TRBD1|TRBJ1-5|TRBV2
CASSGGAGTGGQPQHF
TGTGCCAGCAGTGGAGGAGCCGGGACAGGGGGTCAGCCCCAGCATTTT
>-|TRBD1|TRBJ1-1|TRBV27
CASSPSGRGIMDTEAFF
TGTGCCAGCAGTCCCTCCGGCAGGGGGATCATGGACACTGAAGCTTTCTTT
>few|-|TRBJ2-2|TRBV20-1
CSARDQGRNTGELFF
TGCAGTGCTAGAGATCAAGGGCGGAACACCGGGGAGCTGTTTTTT
>-|-|TRBJ1-1|TRBV12-3/TRBV12-4
CASETRNPEAFF
TGTGCCAGCGAGACACGGAATCCTGAAGCTTTCTTT
>many|-|TRBJ1-5|TRBV12-3/TRBV12-4
CASSLGRGNQPQHF
TGTGCCAGCAGTTTAGGTAGGGGCAATCAGCCCCAGCATTTT
>-|-|TRBJ1-1|TRBV6-6
CASSRGLTRDTEAFF
TGTGCCAGCAGCCGGGGACTTACTCGGGACACTGAAGCTTTCTTT
>few|TRBD1|TRBJ2-3|TRBV2
CASRTGASTDTQYF
TGTGCCAGCAGGACAGGGGCTAGCACAGATACGCAGTATTTT
>-|-|TRBJ2-2|TRBV18
CASSPPLNTGELFF
TGTGCCAGCTCACCACCGCTGAACACCGGGGAGCTGTTTTTT
>-|TRBD2|TRBJ2-3|TRBV7-2
CASSTDLWAGTSGGAWYF
TGTGCCAGCAGCACTGACCTCTGGGCCGGGACTAGCGGGGGGGCGTGGTATTTT
>-|-|TRBJ2-2|TRBV6-5
CASSNVVLGAGELFF
TGTGCCAGCAGCAACGTAGTTCTTGGCGCCGGGGAGCTGTTTTTT
>-|-|TRBJ1-5|TRBV18
CASSIIQNGEPQHF
TGTGCCAGCTCTATCATCCAAAACGGAGAGCCCCAGCATTTT
>many|TRBD2|TRBJ2-1|TRBV6-1
CASRPGGGRYEQFF
TGTGCCAGCAGGCCGGGGGGCGGGAGGTATGAGCAGTTCTTC
>-|-|TRBJ1-2|TRBV6-2/TRBV6-3
CASSYDSFNYGYTF
TGTGCCAGCAGTTACGACAGCTTTAACTATGGCTACACCTTC
>many|-|TRBJ2-7|TRBV5-1
CASSLAGFGVSYEQYF
TGCGCCAGCAGCTTGGCTGGATTTGGGGTGTCCTACGAGCAGTACTTC
>-|-|TRBJ1-1|TRBV27
CASSWAPNTEAFF
TGTGCCAGCAGTTGGGCACCGAACACTGAAGCTTTCTTT
>-|-|TRBJ2-5|TRBV11-2
CASSLSLPGVQYQETQYF
TGTGCCAGCAGCTTAAGTTTACCCGGGGTACAGTACCAAGAGACCCAGTACTTC
>-|TRBD1|TRBJ2-4|TRBV7-2
CASSIWTGGVGRAKNIQYF
TGTGCCAGCAGCATCTGGACAGGGGGCGTAGGCCGAGCCAAAAACATTCAGTACTTC
>few|TRBD2|TRBJ2-5|TRBV27
CASSQYWSGSETQYF
TGTGCCAGCAGTCAGTATTGGAGCGGGAGTGAGACCCAGTACTTC
>few|-|TRBJ1-1|TRBV14
CASSPPGYGTEAFF
TGTGCCAGCAGCCCCCCAGGGTATGGAACTGAAGCTTTCTTT
>-|-|TRBJ2-7|TRBV11-3
CASSLRTDYEQYF
TGTGCCAGCAGCTTACGGACGGACTACGAGCAGTACTTC
>few|TRBD1|TRBJ1-5|TRBV2
CASSGQDSNQPQHF
TGTGCCAGCAGCGGACAGGATAGCAATCAGCCCCAGCATTTT
>-|TRBD1|TRBJ2-1|TRBV4-1
CASSQTQGQGTVNEQFF
TGCGCCAGCAGCCAAACCCAAGGACAGGGGACGGTCAATGAGCAGTTCTTC
>-|-|TRBJ2-2|TRBV7-2
CASSHPGHNTGELFF
TGTGCCAGCAGCCATCCGGGACACAACACCGGGGAGCTGTTTTTT
>-|-|TRBJ1-5|TRBV6-1
CASSEGWGMSNQPQHF
TGTGCCAGCAGTGAAGGCTGGGGGATGAGCAATCAGCCCCAGCATTTT
>many|TRBD2|TRBJ2-3|TRBV7-9
CASSGRVASGTSTDTQYF
TGTGCCAGCAGCGGCCGGGTGGCTAGCGGTACTAGCACAGATACGCAGTATTTT
>-|TRBD1|TRBJ1-2|TRBV9
CASSAGTGGDLEYGYTF
TGTGCCAGCAGCGCGGGGACAGGGGGCGATTTGGAGTATGGCTACACCTTC
>many|-|TRBJ2-5|TRBV15
CATSTRDRPSPEETQYF
TGTGCCACCAGCACCCGGGACCGCCCGTCCCCCGAAGAGACCCAGTACTTC
>few|-|TRBJ2-1|TRBV12-3/TRBV12-4
CASSLRLSSYNEQFF
TGTGCCAGCAGTTTAAGGCTGAGCTCCTACAATGAGCAGTTCTTC
>many|-|TRBJ1-4|TRBV7-2
CASSTTLREKLFF
TGTGCCAGCAGCACCACACTACGGGAAAAACTGTTTTTT
>many|TRBD1|TRBJ1-5|TRBV2
CASSSGQGDQPQHF
TGTGCCAGCAGCTCCGGACAGGGGGATCAGCCCCAGCATTTT
>few|TRBD1|TRBJ1-3|TRBV6-5
CASSSRQGLSGNTIYF
TGTGCCAGCAGTTCAAGACAGGGGCTCTCTGGAAACACCATATATTTT
>-|TRBD1|TRBJ1-5|TRBV19
CASSIGTGGSQPQHF
TGTGCCAGTAGTATTGGGACAGGGGGGAGTCAGCCCCAGCATTTT
>-|-|TRBJ2-5|TRBV10-3
CAISARTVETQYF
TGTGCCATCAGTGCAAGGACAGTGGAGACCCAGTACTTC
>many|-|TRBJ1-6|TRBV7-6
CASSMTGYNSPLHF
TGTGCCAGCAGCATGACAGGATATAATTCACCCCTCCACTTT
>many|-|TRBJ2-2|TRBV6-5
CASSYSKGVRELFF
TGTGCCAGCAGTTACTCTAAGGGTGTCCGGGAGCTGTTTTTT
>few|TRBD1|TRBJ2-2|TRBV25-1
CASSVGTGKAGELFF
TGTGCCAGCAGTGTCGGGACAGGGAAAGCCGGGGAGCTGTTTTTT
>many|TRBD1|TRBJ1-3|TRBV7-2
CASSNRGLDGNTIYF
TGTGCCAGCAGCAACAGGGGATTAGACGGAAACACCATATATTTT
>-|-|TRBJ1-1|TRBV18
CASSPPGVPNTEAFF
TGTGCCAGCTCACCACCGGGTGTTCCGAACACTGAAGCTTTCTTT
>many|-|TRBJ1-1|TRBV19
CASTPRLVRTEAFF
TGTGCCAGTACCCCGAGACTAGTTCGCACTGAAGCTTTCTTT
>many|TRBD2|TRBJ2-2|TRBV6-2/TRBV6-3
CASSARLAGGLSGGELFF
TGTGCCAGCAGTGCTCGACTAGCGGGGGGCCTGTCTGGCGGGGAGCTGTTTTTT
>-|TRBD2|TRBJ2-5|TRBV6-2/TRBV6-3
CASSYFPGGETQYF
TGTGCCAGCAGTTACTTTCCGGGGGGGGAGACCCAGTACTTC
>few|-|TRBJ2-5|TRBV6-6
CASREGARETQYF
TGTGCCAGCAGGGAGGGGGCGCGGGAGACCCAGTACTTC
>many|TRBD2|TRBJ2-3|TRBV10-3
CAAYSGRSFGTDTQYF
TGTGCCGCCTACAGCGGGAGGTCTTTCGGCACAGATACGCAGTATTTT
>many|-|TRBJ1-5|TRBV4-2
CASRHTGNNQPQHF
TGTGCCAGCAGGCATACAGGGAACAATCAGCCCCAGCATTTT
>-|TRBD1|TRBJ2-2|TRBV29-1
CSVGRDRNTGELFF
TGCAGCGTTGGTCGGGACAGAAACACCGGGGAGCTGTTTTTT
>few|-|TRBJ2-1|TRBV27
CASSLSRNNEQFF
TGTGCCAGCAGTTTATCTCGGAACAATGAGCAGTTCTTC
>few|TRBD1|TRBJ2-7|TRBV20-1
CSAPSGGSSYEQYF
TGCAGTGCTCCCTCAGGGGGAAGTTCGTACGAGCAGTACTTC
>few|-|TRBJ1-5|TRBV29-1
CSVEVGANQPQHF
TGCAGCGTTGAGGTTGGGGCCAATCAGCCCCAGCATTTT
>many|TRBD2|TRBJ2-1|TRBV27
CASSLGTSGLYNEQFF
TGTGCCAGCAGTTTAGGGACTAGCGGGTTATACAATGAGCAGTTCTTC
>-|TRBD1|TRBJ2-4|TRBV18
CASSPPGTDKNIQYF
TGTGCCAGCTCACCCCCCGGGACAGACAAAAACATTCAGTACTTC
>few|-|TRBJ2-5|TRBV5-1
CASSLGPESTGTQYF
TGCGCCAGCAGCTTGGGTCCAGAGTCGACGGGGACCCAGTACTTC